Sequencing of this T cell receptor (beta chain) was carried out in a study of CD8 T cells in Susac syndrome. With random hexamers, roughly 0.45 to 1 ug RNA was reverse transcribed. Coverage of TCR beta CDR3 amplification by immunoSEQ multiplex PCR extended to 54 Vbeta and 13 Jbeta. TCRdb ran MiXCR on the immunoSEQ multiplex PCR reads and lists one entry per CDR3 protein. Altogether 150,000 to 250,000 distinct CDR3 sequences are present, about 95% being singletons, with the ten largest covering around 0.085%. The multiple sclerosis controls comprised treatment-naive patients whose relapsing-remitting disease was stable or active. Per germline, CDR1 SQVTM and CDR2 ANQGSEA. Trimming took off 4 bases at V and 6 bases at J, with 12 bases between the two ends. The CDR3 has 12 residues.

The sequence was obtained from a human donor with multiple sclerosis. Input material: CD4+ T cells from PBMCs. V gene TRBV29-1 combines with J gene TRBJ1-1; no clear D gene. CDR3 nucleotide sequence: TGCAGCGTTGTCCTTCACAGCGCTGAAGCTTTCTTT. This codes for CSVVLHSAEAFF.